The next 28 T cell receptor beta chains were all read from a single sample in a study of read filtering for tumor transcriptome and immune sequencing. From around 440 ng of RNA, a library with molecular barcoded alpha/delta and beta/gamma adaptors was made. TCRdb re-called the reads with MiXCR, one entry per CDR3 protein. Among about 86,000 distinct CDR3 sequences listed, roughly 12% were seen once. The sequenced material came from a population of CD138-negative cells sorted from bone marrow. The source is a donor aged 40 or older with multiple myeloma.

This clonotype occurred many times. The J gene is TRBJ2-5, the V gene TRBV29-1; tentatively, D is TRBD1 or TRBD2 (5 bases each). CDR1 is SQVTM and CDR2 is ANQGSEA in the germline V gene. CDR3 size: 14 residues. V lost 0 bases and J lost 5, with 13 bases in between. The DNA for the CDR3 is TGCAGCGTTGAAGATGGTGAGGGGCGTGAGACCCAGTACTTC. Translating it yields CSVEDGEGRETQYF.

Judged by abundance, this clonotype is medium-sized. The CDR3 nucleotides are TGTGCCAGCAGCCCTAGGGGCGCGTACAATGAGCAGTTCTTC. Amino acid sequence: CASSPRGAYNEQFF. This chain joins TRBV11-1 and TRBJ2-1; perhaps TRBD1 as D (5 bases). CDR3 length equals 14 residues. Trimming removed 5 bases from V and 4 bases from J, with 12 bases in between. Germline-derived CDR1 and CDR2 are SGHAT and FQDESV (reference sequence).

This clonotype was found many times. The CDR3 region has the DNA TGTGCCACCGGACCCCGCCTAGGAGATACGCAGTATTTT. Protein sequence: CATGPRLGDTQYF. The chain links TRBV24-1 to TRBJ2-3; D not resolved. Germline lookup yields CDR1 KGHDR and CDR2 SFDVKD. The CDR3 runs to 13 residues. V dropped 9 bases and J dropped 5 bases, with 14 bases sitting between them.

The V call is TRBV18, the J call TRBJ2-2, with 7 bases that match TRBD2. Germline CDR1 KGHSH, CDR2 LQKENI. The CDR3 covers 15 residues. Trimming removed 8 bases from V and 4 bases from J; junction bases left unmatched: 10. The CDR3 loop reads CASPGGSGRTGELFF. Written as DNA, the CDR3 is TGTGCCAGCCCCGGCGGTAGCGGGCGCACCGGGGAGCTGTTTTTT.

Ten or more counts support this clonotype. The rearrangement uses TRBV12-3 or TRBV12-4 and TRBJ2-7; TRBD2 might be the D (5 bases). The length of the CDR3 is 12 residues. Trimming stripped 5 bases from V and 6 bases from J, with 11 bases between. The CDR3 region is CASSAAGIEQYF. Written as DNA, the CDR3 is TGTGCCAGCAGTGCCGCCGGGATCGAGCAGTACTTC.

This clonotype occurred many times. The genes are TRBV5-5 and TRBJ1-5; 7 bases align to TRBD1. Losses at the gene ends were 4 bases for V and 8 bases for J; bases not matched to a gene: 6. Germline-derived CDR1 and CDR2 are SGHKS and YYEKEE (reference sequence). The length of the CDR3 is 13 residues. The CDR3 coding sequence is TGTGCCAGCAGCCGACAGGGTCAGGAGCCCCAGCATTTT. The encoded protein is CASSRQGQEPQHF. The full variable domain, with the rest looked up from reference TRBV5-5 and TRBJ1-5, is DAGVTQSPTHLIKTRGQQVTLRCSPISGHKSVSWYQQVLGQGPQFIFQYYEKEERGRGNFPDRFSARQFPNYSSELNVNALLLGDSALYLCASSRQGQEPQHFGDGTRLSIL.

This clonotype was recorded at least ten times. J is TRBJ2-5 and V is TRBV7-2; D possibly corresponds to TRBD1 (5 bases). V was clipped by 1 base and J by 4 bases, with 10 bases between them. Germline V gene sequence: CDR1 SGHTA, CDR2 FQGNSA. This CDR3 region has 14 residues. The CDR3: CASSLDQGAETQYF. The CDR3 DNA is TGTGCCAGCAGCTTAGACCAGGGCGCAGAGACCCAGTACTTC.

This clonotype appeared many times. The CDR3 spells CASSPVGIEAFF. For the CDR3, the DNA is TGTGCCAGCAGCCCAGTTGGGATCGAAGCTTTCTTT. This chain uses TRBV11-2 with TRBJ1-1; no definite D call. The CDR3 contains 12 residues. The V gene lost 5 bases and the J gene lost 8 bases, with 12 bases spanning the gap. Germline CDR1 reads SGHAT; CDR2 reads FQNNGV. Looking up the rest from reference TRBV11-2 and TRBJ1-1 gives the full variable domain: EAGVAQSPRYKIIEKRQSVAFWCNPISGHATLYWYQQILGQGPKLLIQFQNNGVVDDSQLPKDRFSAERLKGVDSTLKIQPAKLEDSAVYLCASSPVGIEAFFGQGTRLTVV.

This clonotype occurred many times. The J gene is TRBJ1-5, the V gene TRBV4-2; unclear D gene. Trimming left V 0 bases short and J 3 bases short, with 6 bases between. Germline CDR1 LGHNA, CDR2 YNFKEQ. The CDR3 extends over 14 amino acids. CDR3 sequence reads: CASSQEQNNQPQHF. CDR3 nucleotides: TGTGCCAGCAGCCAAGAACAGAACAATCAGCCCCAGCATTTT.

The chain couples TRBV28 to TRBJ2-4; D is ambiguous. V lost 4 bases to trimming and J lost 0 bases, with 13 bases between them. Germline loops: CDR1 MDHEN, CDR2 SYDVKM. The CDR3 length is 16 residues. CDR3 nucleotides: TGTGCCAGCAGTTCCTTAGACTTTTCAGCCAAAAACATTCAGTACTTC. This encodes CASSSLDFSAKNIQYF.

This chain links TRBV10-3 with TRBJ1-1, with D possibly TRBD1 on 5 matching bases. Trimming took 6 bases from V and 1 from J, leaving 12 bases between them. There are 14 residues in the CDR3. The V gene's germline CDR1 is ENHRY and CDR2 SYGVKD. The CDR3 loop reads CAIRLGTGNTEAFF. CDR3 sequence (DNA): TGTGCCATCAGGCTCGGGACGGGGAACACTGAAGCTTTCTTT.

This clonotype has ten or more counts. The CDR3, as DNA: TGTGCCAGCAGCCAAGATTCCGGAGCTTTGCGTCCCTACGAGCAGTACTTC. Translated, it gives CASSQDSGALRPYEQYF. The chain links TRBV4-2 to TRBJ2-7, with D unresolved. The length of the CDR3 is 17 residues. The V and J ends lost 0 bases and 2 bases respectively, with 17 bases between them. CDR1 is LGHNA, CDR2 YNFKEQ, per germline.

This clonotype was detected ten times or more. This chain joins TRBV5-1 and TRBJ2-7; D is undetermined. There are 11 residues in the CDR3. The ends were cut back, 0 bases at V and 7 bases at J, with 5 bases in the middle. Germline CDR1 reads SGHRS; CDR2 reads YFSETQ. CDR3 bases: TGCGCCAGCAGCTTGGAGGGAGAGCAGTACTTC. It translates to CASSLEGEQYF.

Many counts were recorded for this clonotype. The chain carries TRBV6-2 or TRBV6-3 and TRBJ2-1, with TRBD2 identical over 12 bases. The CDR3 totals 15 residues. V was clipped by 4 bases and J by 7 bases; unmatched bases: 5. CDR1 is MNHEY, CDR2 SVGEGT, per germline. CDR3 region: CASSSTSGSENEQFF. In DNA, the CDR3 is TGTGCCAGCAGTTCGACTAGCGGGAGCGAGAATGAGCAGTTCTTC.

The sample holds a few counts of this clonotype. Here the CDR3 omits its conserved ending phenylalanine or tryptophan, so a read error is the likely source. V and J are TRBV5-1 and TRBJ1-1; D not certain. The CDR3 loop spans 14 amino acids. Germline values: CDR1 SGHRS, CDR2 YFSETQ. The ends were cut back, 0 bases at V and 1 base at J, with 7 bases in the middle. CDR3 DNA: TGCGCCAGCAGCTTGGGACCGACGAACACTGAAGCTTTCTCT. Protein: CASSLGPTNTEAFS.

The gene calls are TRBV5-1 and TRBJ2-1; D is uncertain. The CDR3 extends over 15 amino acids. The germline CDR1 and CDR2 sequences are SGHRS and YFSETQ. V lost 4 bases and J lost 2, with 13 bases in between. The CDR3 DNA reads TGCGCCAGCAGCCCTTTTAGCACTGCCTACAATGAGCAGTTCTTC. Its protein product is CASSPFSTAYNEQFF.

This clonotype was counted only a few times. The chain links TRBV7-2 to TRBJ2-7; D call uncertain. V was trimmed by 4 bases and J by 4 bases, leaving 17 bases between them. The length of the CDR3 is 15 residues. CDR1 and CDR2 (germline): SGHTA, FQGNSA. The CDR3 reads CASSSRREGGYEQYF. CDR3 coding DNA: TGTGCCAGCAGCTCCCGACGTGAAGGCGGATACGAGCAGTACTTC.

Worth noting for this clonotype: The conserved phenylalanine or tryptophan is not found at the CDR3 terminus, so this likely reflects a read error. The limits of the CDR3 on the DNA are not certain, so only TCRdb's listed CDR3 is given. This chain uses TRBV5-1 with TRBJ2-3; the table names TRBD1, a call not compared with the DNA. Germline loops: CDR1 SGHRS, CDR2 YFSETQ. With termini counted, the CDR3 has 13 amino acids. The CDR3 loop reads CASSTGTGELRYL.

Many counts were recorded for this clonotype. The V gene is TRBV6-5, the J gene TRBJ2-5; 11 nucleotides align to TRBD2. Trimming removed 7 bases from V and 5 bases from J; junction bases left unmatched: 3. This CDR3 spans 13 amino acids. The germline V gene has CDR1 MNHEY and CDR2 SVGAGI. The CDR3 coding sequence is TGTGCCAGCACCGTAGCGGGAGGGGAGACCCAGTACTTC. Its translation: CASTVAGGETQYF.

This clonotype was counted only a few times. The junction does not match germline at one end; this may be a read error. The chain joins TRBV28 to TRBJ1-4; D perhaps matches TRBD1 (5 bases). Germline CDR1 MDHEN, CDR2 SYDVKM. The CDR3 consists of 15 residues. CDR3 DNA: TGTGCCAGCAGTTTAGGTGGGGCAACTAATGAAAAACCGTTTTTT. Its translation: CASSLGGATNEKPFF.

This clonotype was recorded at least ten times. Written as DNA, the CDR3 is TGTGCCAGCAGCCCTGGAGGGACGGGCGGCTACGAGCAGTACTTC. It codes for CASSPGGTGGYEQYF. This rearrangement joins TRBV7-2 to TRBJ2-7; possibly TRBD2 for D (6 bases). The CDR3 totals 15 residues. Germline CDR1 and CDR2: SGHTA and FQGNSA. Trimming took off 5 bases at V and 3 bases at J, with 17 bases between the two ends.

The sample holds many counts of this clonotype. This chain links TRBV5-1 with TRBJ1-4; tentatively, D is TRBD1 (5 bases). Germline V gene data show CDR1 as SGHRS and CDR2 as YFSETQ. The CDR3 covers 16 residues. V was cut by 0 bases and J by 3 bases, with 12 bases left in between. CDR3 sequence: CASSLGSGPSNEKLFF. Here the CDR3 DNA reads TGCGCCAGCAGCTTGGGTTCGGGGCCGTCTAATGAAAAACTGTTTTTT.

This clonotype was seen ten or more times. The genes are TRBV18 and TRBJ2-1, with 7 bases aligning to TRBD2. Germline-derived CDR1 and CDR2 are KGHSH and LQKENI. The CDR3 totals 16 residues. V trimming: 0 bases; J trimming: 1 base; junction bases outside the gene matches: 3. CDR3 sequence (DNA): TGTGCCAGCTCACCACCGGTCGGGAGGTCCTACAATGAGCAGTTCTTC. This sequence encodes CASSPPVGRSYNEQFF.

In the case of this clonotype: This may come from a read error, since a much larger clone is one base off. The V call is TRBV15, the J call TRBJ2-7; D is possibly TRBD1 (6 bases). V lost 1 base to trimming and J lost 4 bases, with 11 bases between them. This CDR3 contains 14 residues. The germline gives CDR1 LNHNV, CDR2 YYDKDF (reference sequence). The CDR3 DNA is TGTGCCACCAGCAGAGGGACAGTGGTGTACGAGCAGTACTTC. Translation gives CATSRGTVVYEQYF.

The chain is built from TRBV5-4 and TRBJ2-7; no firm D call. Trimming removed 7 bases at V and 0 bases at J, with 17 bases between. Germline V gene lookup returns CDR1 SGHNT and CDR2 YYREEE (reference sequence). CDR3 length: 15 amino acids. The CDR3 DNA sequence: TGTGCCAGCCGCAGACAAGGACCCAGCTCCTACGAGCAGTACTTC. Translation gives CASRRQGPSSYEQYF.

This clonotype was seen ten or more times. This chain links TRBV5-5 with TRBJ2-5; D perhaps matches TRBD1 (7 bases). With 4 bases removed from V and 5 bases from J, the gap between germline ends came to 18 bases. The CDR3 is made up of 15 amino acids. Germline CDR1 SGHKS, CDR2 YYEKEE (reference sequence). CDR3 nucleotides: TGTGCCAGCAGCGCACGACAGGGACGGGAGGAGACCCAGTACTTC. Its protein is CASSARQGREETQYF.

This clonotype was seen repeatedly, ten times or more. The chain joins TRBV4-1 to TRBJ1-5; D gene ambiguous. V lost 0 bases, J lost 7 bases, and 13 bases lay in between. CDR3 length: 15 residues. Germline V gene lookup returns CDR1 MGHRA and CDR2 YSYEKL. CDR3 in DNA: TGCGCCAGCAGCCAAGATCCCGAGGGCACCCAGCCCCAGCATTTT. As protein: CASSQDPEGTQPQHF.

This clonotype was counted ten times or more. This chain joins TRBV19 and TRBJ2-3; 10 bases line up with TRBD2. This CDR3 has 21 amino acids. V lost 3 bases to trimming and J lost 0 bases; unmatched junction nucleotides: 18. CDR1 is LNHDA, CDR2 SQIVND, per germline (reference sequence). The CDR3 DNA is TGTGCCAGTAGTATTCTCTGGGCTAGCGGGAGTGTTCGCCGTAGCACAGATACGCAGTATTTT. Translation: CASSILWASGSVRRSTDTQYF.